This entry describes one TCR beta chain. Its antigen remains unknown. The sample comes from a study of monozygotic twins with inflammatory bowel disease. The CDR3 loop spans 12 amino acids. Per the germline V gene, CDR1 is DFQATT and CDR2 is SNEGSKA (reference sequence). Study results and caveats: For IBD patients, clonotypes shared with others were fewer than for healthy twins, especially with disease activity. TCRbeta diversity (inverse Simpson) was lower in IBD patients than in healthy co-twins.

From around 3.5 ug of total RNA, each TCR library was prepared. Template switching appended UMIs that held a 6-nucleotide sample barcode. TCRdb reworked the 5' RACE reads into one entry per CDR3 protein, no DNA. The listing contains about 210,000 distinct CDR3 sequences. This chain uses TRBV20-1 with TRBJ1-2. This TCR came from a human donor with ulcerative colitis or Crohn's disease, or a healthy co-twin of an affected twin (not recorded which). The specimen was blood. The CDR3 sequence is CSARAGYYGYTF.